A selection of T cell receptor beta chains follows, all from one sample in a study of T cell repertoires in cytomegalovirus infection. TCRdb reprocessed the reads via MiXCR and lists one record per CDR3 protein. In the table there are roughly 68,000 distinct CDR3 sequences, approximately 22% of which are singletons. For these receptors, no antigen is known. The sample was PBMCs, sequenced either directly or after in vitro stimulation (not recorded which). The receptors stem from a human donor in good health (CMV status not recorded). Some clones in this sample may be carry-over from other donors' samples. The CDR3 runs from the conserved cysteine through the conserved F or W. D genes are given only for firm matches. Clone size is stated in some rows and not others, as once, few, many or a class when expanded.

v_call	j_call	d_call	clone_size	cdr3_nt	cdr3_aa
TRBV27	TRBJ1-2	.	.	TGTGCCAGCAGTCCAACCCTGGCAGGAGGCTATGGCTACACCTTC	CASSPTLAGGYGYTF
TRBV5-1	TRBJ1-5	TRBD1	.	TGCGCCAGCAGCTTGGAGGGACAGGGGAATCAGCCCCAGCATTTT	CASSLEGQGNQPQHF
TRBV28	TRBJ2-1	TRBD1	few	TGTGCCAGCAGCCCTCCTCAGGGGGCCGGTGAGCAGTTCTTC	CASSPPQGAGEQFF
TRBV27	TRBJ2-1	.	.	TGTGCCAGCAGACCCGGACAACTCCCCAATGAGCAGTTCTTC	CASRPGQLPNEQFF
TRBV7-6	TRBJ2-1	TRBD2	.	TGTGCCAGCAGCTTTGGGGTAGCGGGTTCTCAAGGGGTCAATGAGCAGTTCTTC	CASSFGVAGSQGVNEQFF
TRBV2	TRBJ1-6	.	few	TGTGCCAGCAGTGAAGCTTCACCCCTCCACTTT	CASSEASPLHF
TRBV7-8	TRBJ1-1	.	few	TGTGCCAGCAGCTTAGAGAGTAGGGGAACTGAAGCTTTCTTT	CASSLESRGTEAFF
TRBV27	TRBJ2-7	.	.	TGTGCCAGCAGTTTCCTAGCTTCGGTAGACGAGCAGTACTTC	CASSFLASVDEQYF
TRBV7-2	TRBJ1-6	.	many	TGTGCCAGCAGCCCACATGGGGAGAATTCACCCCTCCACTTT	CASSPHGENSPLHF
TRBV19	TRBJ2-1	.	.	TGTGCCAGTAGTACCCGGGACCTTCCGACTGAGCAGTTCTTC	CASSTRDLPTEQFF
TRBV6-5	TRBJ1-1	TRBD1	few	TGTGCCAGCAGGAAAACAGGGGGCTTGAACACTGAAGCTTTCTTT	CASRKTGGLNTEAFF
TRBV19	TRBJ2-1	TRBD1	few	TGTGCCAGTAGTCTCAGAGACGGACAGGCAAGGTACAATGAGCAGTTCTTC	CASSLRDGQARYNEQFF
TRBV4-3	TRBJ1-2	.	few	TGCGCCAGCAGCCTGGAGGGCAGGGGAGATGGCTACACCTTC	CASSLEGRGDGYTF
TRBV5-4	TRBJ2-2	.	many	TGTGCCAGCAGCTTCGACCAGAACACCGGGGAGCTGTTTTTT	CASSFDQNTGELFF
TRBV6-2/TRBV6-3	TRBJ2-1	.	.	TGTGCCAGCAGCCGCCCGAACTCATACAATGAGCAGTTCTTC	CASSRPNSYNEQFF
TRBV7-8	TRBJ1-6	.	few	TGTGCCAGCAGCATCGGACGGGATAATTCACCCCTCCACTTT	CASSIGRDNSPLHF
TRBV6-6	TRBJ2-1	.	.	TGTGCCAGCATGGAGGGAGTCCCCAATGAGCAGTTCTTC	CASMEGVPNEQFF
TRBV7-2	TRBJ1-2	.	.	TGTGCCAGCAGCTTAGAAAGGGGCGGTCCCTATGGCTACACCTTC	CASSLERGGPYGYTF
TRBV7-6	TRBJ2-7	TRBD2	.	TGTGCCAGCAGCTTAAAGACTAGCGGGAGGGACGAGCAGTACTTC	CASSLKTSGRDEQYF
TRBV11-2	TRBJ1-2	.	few	TGTGCCAGCAGCTTAGATCGGACTAAGGCTAACTATGGCTACACCTTC	CASSLDRTKANYGYTF
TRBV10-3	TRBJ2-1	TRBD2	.	TGTGCCATCAGTGAGTCGAGGACTAGCGGGAGTAGGGCTGAGCAGTTCTTC	CAISESRTSGSRAEQFF
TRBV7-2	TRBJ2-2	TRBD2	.	TGTGCCAGCTTTAGCGGGGTGGTCCCCGGGGAGCTGTTTTTT	CASFSGVVPGELFF
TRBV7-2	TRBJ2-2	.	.	TGTGCCAGCAGCTTAGTCACCGGGACTACCGGGGAGCTGTTTTTT	CASSLVTGTTGELFF
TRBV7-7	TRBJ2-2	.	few	TGTGCCAGCAGCCCCCAGACTGGAATCACCGGGGAGCTGTTTTTT	CASSPQTGITGELFF
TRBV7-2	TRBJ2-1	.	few	TGTGCCAGCAGCTTAGCGCAAACCTATGAGCAGTTCTTC	CASSLAQTYEQFF
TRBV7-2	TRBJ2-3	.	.	TGTGCCAGCACATACTCGTACACAGATACGCAGTATTTT	CASTYSYTDTQYF
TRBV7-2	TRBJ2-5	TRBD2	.	TGTGCCAGCAGCTTAGCGTTCGCGGGAGGGCGTGAGACCCAGTACTTC	CASSLAFAGGRETQYF
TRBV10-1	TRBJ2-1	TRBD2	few	TGCGCCAGCAGTTGGACTGTAGCGGGCAGCTACAATGAGCAGTTCTTC	CASSWTVAGSYNEQFF
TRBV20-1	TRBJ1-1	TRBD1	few	TGCAGTGCTAGAGTGGGGACAGGAATGAACACTGAAGCTTTCTTT	CSARVGTGMNTEAFF
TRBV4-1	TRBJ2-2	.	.	TGCGCCAGCAGCCAATTGGAGTTAAACACCGGGGAGCTGTTTTTT	CASSQLELNTGELFF
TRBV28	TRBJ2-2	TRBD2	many	TGTGCCAGCAGTTCAGCGGCTAGCGGGAGTCGGACCGGGGAGCTGTTTTTT	CASSSAASGSRTGELFF
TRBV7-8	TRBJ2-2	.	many	TGTGCCAGCAGCTTAAGGGGGACCGGGGAGCTGTTTTTT	CASSLRGTGELFF
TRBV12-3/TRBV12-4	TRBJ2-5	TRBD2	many	TGTGCCAGCAGTCGCGGACTAGCGGGACGGGGAGAGACCCAGTACTTC	CASSRGLAGRGETQYF
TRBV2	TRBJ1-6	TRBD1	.	TGTGCCAGCACCGGTGGTGGGACAGTCGTCTACTTT	CASTGGGTVVYF
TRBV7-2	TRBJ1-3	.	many	TGTGCCAGCAGCTTGGGCTTGGGGGGGCTTGGAAACACCATATATTTT	CASSLGLGGLGNTIYF
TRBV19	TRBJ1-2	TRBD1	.	TGTGCCTCGAAGACAGGGGATTTTAACTATGGCTACACCTTC	CASKTGDFNYGYTF